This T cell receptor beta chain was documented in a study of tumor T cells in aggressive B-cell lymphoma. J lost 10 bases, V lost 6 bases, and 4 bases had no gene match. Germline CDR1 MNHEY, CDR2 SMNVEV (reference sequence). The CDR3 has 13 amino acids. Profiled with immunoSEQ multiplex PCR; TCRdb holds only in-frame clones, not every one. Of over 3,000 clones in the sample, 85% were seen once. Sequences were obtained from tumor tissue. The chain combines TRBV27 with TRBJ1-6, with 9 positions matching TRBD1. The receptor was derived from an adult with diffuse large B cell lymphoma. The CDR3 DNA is TGTGCCAGCAGCGGGACAGGGCGATCACCCCTCCACTTT. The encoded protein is CASSGTGRSPLHF.